This passage covers 17 T cell receptor beta chains from one sample sequenced in a study of T cells in Graves' hyperthyroidism and ophthalmopathy. TCR beta CDR3 regions were amplified from RNA transcripts. The HTBI primer set drove a first-round RT-PCR of the TCR CDR3. TCRdb re-called the multiplex PCR reads through MiXCR, storing one row per CDR3 protein. The profile covers a few hundred thousand distinct CDR3 sequences, with roughly 46% appearing a single time and roughly 19% taken by the ten largest. The sequencing input was peripheral blood or thyroid tissue (not recorded which). Every receptor here comes from an adult woman with Graves' disease, either hyperthyroidism or ophthalmopathy (not recorded which).

The rearrangement uses TRBV30 and TRBJ1-5; tentatively, D is TRBD1 (5 bases). The V and J ends lost 2 bases and 3 bases respectively, with 17 bases between them. Germline CDR1 reads GTSNPN; CDR2 reads SVGIG (reference sequence). The CDR3 is 16 amino acids. The CDR3 nucleotides are TGTGCCTGGAGTCCCGGGACCGCGCCCTTCAATCAGCCCCAGCATTTT. Its translation: CAWSPGTAPFNQPQHF.

The table lists this clonotype with a few counts. This chain uses TRBV11-2 with TRBJ1-1; 7 bases fit TRBD1. In germline, CDR1 is SGHAT, CDR2 FQNNGV. The CDR3 covers 14 residues. J was trimmed by 7 bases and V by 4 bases; bases with no gene match: 9. The CDR3 reads CASSSGPGQVEAFF. As DNA, the CDR3 is TGTGCCAGCAGCTCCGGACCAGGACAGGTTGAAGCTTTCTTT. The full variable domain, completed using reference TRBV11-2 and TRBJ1-1, is EAGVAQSPRYKIIEKRQSVAFWCNPISGHATLYWYQQILGQGPKLLIQFQNNGVVDDSQLPKDRFSAERLKGVDSTLKIQPAKLEDSAVYLCASSSGPGQVEAFFGQGTRLTVV.

This clonotype was recorded at least ten times. This sequence joins TRBV20-1 and TRBJ1-5; no clear D. V gave up 3 bases and J gave up 1 base, with 7 bases separating them. Germline CDR1 and CDR2: DFQATT and SNEGSKA (reference sequence). The CDR3 spans 13 residues. CDR3 sequence: CSARMDSNQPQHF. CDR3 DNA sequence: TGCAGTGCTAGGATGGACAGCAATCAGCCCCAGCATTTT.

V and J are TRBV7-9 and TRBJ1-5; D might be TRBD1 (5 bases). Germline V gene lookup returns CDR1 SEHNR and CDR2 FQNEAQ (reference sequence). Deletions cut 7 bases from V and 7 bases from J, with 17 bases between. The CDR3 extends over 14 amino acids. The CDR3 DNA sequence: TGTGCCAGCATCAAACCGGGGGGTGACCAGCCCCAGCATTTT. It is translated as CASIKPGGDQPQHF.

V is TRBV6-1 and J is TRBJ2-5, with a tentative D call TRBD1 (6 bases). The CDR3 covers 14 residues. CDR1 is MNHNS and CDR2 is SASEGT in the germline V gene. V was cut by 5 bases and J by 5 bases, with 15 bases left in between. The CDR3, as DNA: TGTGCCAGCAGTATCCAGGGGATGATGGAGACCCAGTACTTC. The encoded protein is CASSIQGMMETQYF.

There are a few counts of this clonotype. The CDR3 DNA reads TGTGCCATCAGTGAGGGTATATCATCGGACGAGCAGTACTTC. Protein product: CAISEGISSDEQYF. The chain recombines TRBV10-3 with TRBJ2-7; no reliable D call. Germline loops: CDR1 ENHRY, CDR2 SYGVKD. V lost 2 bases to trimming and J lost 5 bases, with 13 bases between them. CDR3 length equals 14 residues.

This chain links TRBV7-9 with TRBJ2-1; D may be TRBD2 (6 bases). The end of the DNA is better explained by TRBJ2-5, so the J call may be wrong. CDR1 SEHNR and CDR2 FQNEAQ come from the germline V gene (reference sequence). This CDR3 region has 15 residues. CDR3 sequence reads: CASSNLATFQETQYF. The CDR3 region has the DNA TGTGCCAGTAGTAACCTAGCGACCTTCCAAGAGACCCAGTACTTC.

The genes are TRBV20-1 and TRBJ2-1; 10 bases map to TRBD1. CDR1 and CDR2 (germline): DFQATT, SNEGSKA (reference sequence). The trim removed 3 bases at V and 8 bases at J, leaving 7 bases unmatched. The CDR3 runs to 14 residues. CDR3 protein: CSASGDRGLDEQFF. The CDR3, as DNA: TGCAGTGCTAGTGGGGACAGGGGTTTGGATGAGCAGTTCTTC.

In its sample, this clonotype was seen once. Given a much more abundant clone one base away, this may be a read error. The chain combines TRBV6-1 with TRBJ2-7, with no clear D. Germline-derived CDR1 and CDR2 are MNHNS and SASEGT. With 6 bases removed from V and 3 bases from J, the gap between germline ends came to 12 bases. The CDR3 is 13 amino acids. CDR3 residues: CASRRELLYEQYF. In DNA form, the CDR3 reads TGTGCCAGCAGGCGAGAACTACTCTACGAGCAGTACTTC.

With respect to this clonotype: It is likely a read error, because the conserved phenylalanine at the end of the CDR3 is missing. It is unclear where the CDR3 begins or ends on the DNA, so no DNA is shown, and the CDR3 is as TCRdb lists it. The chain carries TRBV7-9 and TRBJ1-2; the table's D call, TRBD1, has no DNA check behind it. Germline V gene sequence: CDR1 SEHNR, CDR2 FQNEAQ (reference sequence). The CDR3 spans 9 amino acids, including both terminal residues. The CDR3 region is CASSPDSSG.

The genes are TRBV10-3 and TRBJ1-2, with 8 nucleotides matching TRBD1. The CDR3 is 17 residues long. CDR1 is ENHRY and CDR2 is SYGVKD in the germline V gene. J gave up 2 bases and V 4 bases, and 12 bases lay outside the gene matches. CDR3 amino acids: CAISGQGRRELNYGYTF. DNA for the CDR3: TGTGCCATCAGTGGACAGGGGCGTCGGGAATTAAACTATGGCTACACCTTC.

This clonotype was recorded a few times. CDR3 bases: TGTGCCAGCAGCGTTCAACTCGGGATAGAGACCCAGTACTTC. This codes for CASSVQLGIETQYF. The gene calls are TRBV9 and TRBJ2-5, with D maybe TRBD2 (5 bases). Trimming left V 2 bases short and J 4 bases short, with 12 bases between. CDR3 length equals 14 residues. Germline V CDR1 and CDR2: SGDLS, YYNGEE.

This rearrangement joins TRBV7-6 to TRBJ1-5; possibly TRBD1 for D (5 bases). This CDR3 has 12 residues. Deletions cut 0 bases from V and 11 bases from J, with 8 bases between. Germline V gives CDR1 SGHVS, CDR2 FNYEAQ. The CDR3 protein is CASSLAGGAQHF. CDR3 sequence (DNA): TGTGCCAGCAGCTTAGCCGGGGGAGCCCAGCATTTT.

This clonotype was recorded at least ten times. The chain is built from TRBV19 and TRBJ1-5; D is undetermined. The V gene's germline CDR1 is LNHDA and CDR2 SQIVND (reference sequence). The CDR3 has 13 amino acids. Trimming stripped 9 bases from V and 0 bases from J, with 9 bases between. CDR3 in DNA: TGTGCCAGCAGCCAATATAGCAATCAGCCCCAGCATTTT. Amino acid sequence: CASSQYSNQPQHF. Complete variable domain (other parts from reference TRBV19 and TRBJ1-5): DGGITQSPKYLFRKEGQNVTLSCEQNLNHDAMYWYRQDPGQGLRLIYYSQIVNDFQKGDIAEGYSVSREKKESFPLTVTSAQKNPTAFYLCASSQYSNQPQHFGDGTRLSIL.

This clonotype was seen many times. The chain couples TRBV29-1 to TRBJ2-7, with 9 bases identical to TRBD2. Trimming removed 6 bases from V and 2 bases from J; junction bases left unmatched: 8. CDR3 length: 14 amino acids. CDR1 and CDR2 from the germline V gene are SQVTM and ANQGSEA. The CDR3 here is CSVLAGIVTYEQYF. Written as DNA, the CDR3 is TGCAGCGTACTAGCGGGCATAGTAACCTACGAGCAGTACTTC.

The rearrangement joins TRBV7-9 to TRBJ2-7, with 10 bases lining up with TRBD2. The CDR3 spans 16 residues. Trimming cost V 6 bases and J 0 bases; bases outside gene matches: 8. Per the germline V gene, CDR1 is SEHNR and CDR2 is FQNEAQ (reference sequence). Written as DNA, the CDR3 is TGTGCCAGCAGTTTCAGCTCTAGCGGGAGCTCCTACGAGCAGTACTTC. This encodes CASSFSSSGSSYEQYF.

This clonotype was recorded a few times. The chain links TRBV20-1 to TRBJ1-5; D gene ambiguous. Germline CDR1 reads DFQATT; CDR2 reads SNEGSKA (reference sequence). The V end was cut by 2 bases, the J end by 4 bases, with 9 bases between. The CDR3 consists of 13 residues. The CDR3 DNA reads as TGCAGTGCTAGACGTGAAGTTAATCAGCCCCAGCATTTT. As protein: CSARREVNQPQHF.